The entry below describes one TCR beta chain. Produced via immunoSEQ multiplex PCR; TCRdb's table is partial and in-frame only. The sample includes around 75,000 clones, 82% of them seen just once. The data belong to a study of radiation and T cells in renal cell carcinoma. Time point in this sample: blood 2 weeks post-SBRT. Treatment here: 15 Gy SBRT to primary tumor, nephrectomy 4 weeks later. The V gene lost 4 bases and the J gene lost 6 bases, with 10 bases spanning the gap. Germline V gives CDR1 SGHNT, CDR2 YYREEE (reference sequence). The CDR3 totals 12 residues. This TCR came from a man aged 60-69 years with renal cell carcinoma. The sequences come from blood, collected from a patient whose treatment included radiotherapy and nephrectomy. The rearrangement joins TRBV5-4 to TRBJ1-1; tentative D call: TRBD1 (6 bases). This chain's CDR3 is CASSGTGSEAFF. The CDR3 DNA follows: TGTGCCAGCAGCGGTACAGGGTCTGAAGCTTTCTTT.